The clone carrying this TCR beta chain has ten or more counts. As yet, its antigen is unknown. These data come from a study of regulatory T cells in long-lasting Graves disease. Findings and limits, study-wide: Persistent cases favored TRBV28, TRBJ1-2 and TRBJ2-5. The TCR repertoire of persistent Graves' patients was less diverse than that of newly diagnosed ones.

Noted time point: newly diagnosed GD, antithyroid drugs for less than 3 months. The TCR library was made from RNA extracted from PBMCs. V gave up 3 bases and J gave up 3 bases, with 14 bases separating them. This CDR3 comprises 15 residues. Germline-derived CDR1 and CDR2 are GTSNPN and SVGIG (reference sequence). Libraries of TCR beta came from iRepertoire HTBI primers plus Arm-PCR of CDR3 regions. TCRdb re-analysed the multiplex PCR reads in MiXCR, keeping a single row per CDR3 protein. The data show some 250,000 distinct CDR3 sequences, about 16% seen once. The material was peripheral blood mononuclear cells (PBMCs), obtained at new diagnosis, from a patient treated with antithyroid drugs. The receptor was derived from a female donor with Graves disease. The chain employs TRBV30 and TRBJ2-2; a weak D match, TRBD1 (6 bases). As DNA, the CDR3 is TGTGCCTGGAGCTCCAAGGGGGTGGACACCGGGGAGCTGTTTTTT. Its translation: CAWSSKGVDTGELFF.